The T cell receptor beta chain described here comes from a study of blood T cell repertoires in COVID-19. Study overall: The United States, Italy and Spain supplied acute and convalescent COVID-19 samples.

Sequenced by immunoSEQ multiplex PCR; TCRdb stores in-frame clones only, minus some. Of around 280,000 clones listed, about 86% were seen once; the top ten hold less than 2.5%. On this clone itself: At the DNA level, this CDR3 is encoded by other sequences in the same sample as well.

This CDR3 region has 11 residues. The germline gives CDR1 SQVTM, CDR2 ANQGSEA. V lost 3 bases and J lost 5, with 7 bases in between. The clonotype comes from a woman in her 30s who had recovered from COVID-19. The sample was peripheral blood. The V and J genes are TRBV29-1 and TRBJ1-1, with a weak D call TRBD1 (6 bases). This CDR3 reads CSVDRGTEAFF. The CDR3 DNA reads as TGCAGCGTTGACAGGGGAACTGAAGCTTTCTTT.